This TCR beta chain was sequenced in a study of response to subunit inactivated influenza vaccine. Study results and limitations: Every seasonal influenza vaccination brings in few new T cells, the authors suggested.

This clonotype occurred a few times. Its antigen is not known. Trimming removed 3 bases at V and 0 bases at J, with 8 bases between. The CDR3 spans 14 residues. A single record per CDR3 protein comes from TCRdb applying MiXCR to the RT-PCR reads. The table lists hundreds of thousands of distinct CDR3 sequences, 10% to 15% of them singletons. The chain uses TRBV12-3 or TRBV12-4 and TRBJ1-1; D gene uncertain. The sample here was PBMCs from blood, taken on the day of vaccination. The receptor's source is a man between 50 and 59 years old who received an inactivated influenza vaccine. In DNA, the CDR3 is TGTGCCAGCAGTTTTTACGGAATGAACACTGAAGCTTTCTTT. Encoded protein: CASSFYGMNTEAFF.